This T cell receptor (beta chain) is from a study of cytomegalovirus exposure and HLA in healthy donors. Note on this clone: Antigen: not known.

With 60 Vbeta and 13 Jbeta primers, the PCR was carried out. Sequencing used immunoSEQ multiplex PCR; TCRdb keeps in-frame clones, though not all of them. The sample records 100,000 to 150,000 clones, 72% being singletons. General study results and limits: Reported results showed that the classifier diagnosed cytomegalovirus status with high specificity and sensitivity. Three chains tied to CMV proved CMV antigen-specific in vitro. A previous analysis found most TCR beta V segments productive roughly 87% or roughly 30% of the time. Reports state that TCR beta sequences accurately predicted most subjects' HLA-A and HLA-B alleles.

From germline, CDR1 is MNHNS and CDR2 SASEGT. Trimming removed 3 bases at V and 9 bases at J, with 11 bases between. CDR3 size: 12 residues. The V call is TRBV6-1, the J call TRBJ1-1; D gene ambiguous. Material: PBMCs. The sequence was obtained from a man aged 45 to 65 in good health and CMV-seropositive. The CDR3 DNA reads TGTGCCAGCAGTGAGGTTGACTATCAAGCTTTCTTT. It codes for CASSEVDYQAFF.